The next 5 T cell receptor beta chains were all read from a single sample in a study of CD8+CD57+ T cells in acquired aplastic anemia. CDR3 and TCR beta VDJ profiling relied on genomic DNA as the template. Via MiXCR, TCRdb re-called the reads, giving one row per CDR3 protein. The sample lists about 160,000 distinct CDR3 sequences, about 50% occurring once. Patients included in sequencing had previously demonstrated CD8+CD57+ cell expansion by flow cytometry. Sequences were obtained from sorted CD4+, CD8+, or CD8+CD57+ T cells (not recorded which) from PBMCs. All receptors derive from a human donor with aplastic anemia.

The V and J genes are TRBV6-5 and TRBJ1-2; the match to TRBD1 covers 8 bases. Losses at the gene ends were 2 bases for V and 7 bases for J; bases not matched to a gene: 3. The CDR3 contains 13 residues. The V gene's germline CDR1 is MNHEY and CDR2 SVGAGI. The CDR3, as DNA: TGTGCCAGCAGTTACGGGACAGGCTCTGGCTACACCTTC. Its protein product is CASSYGTGSGYTF.

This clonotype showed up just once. This chain's CDR3 is CASSMRVYNQPQHF. The CDR3 nucleotides are TGTGCCAGTAGTATGAGGGTGTACAATCAGCCCCAGCATTTT. The chain carries TRBV19 and TRBJ1-5; D call uncertain. Between the trimmed V and J ends, which lost 3 bases and 3 bases, there was a span of 9 bases. CDR1 and CDR2 from the germline V gene are LNHDA and SQIVND (reference sequence). The CDR3 runs 14 residues.

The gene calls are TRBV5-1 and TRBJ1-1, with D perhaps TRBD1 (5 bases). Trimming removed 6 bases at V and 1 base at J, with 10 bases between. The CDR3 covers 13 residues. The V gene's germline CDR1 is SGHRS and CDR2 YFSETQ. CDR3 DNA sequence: TGCGCCAGCAACAAACAGGCGAACACTGAAGCTTTCTTT. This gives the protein CASNKQANTEAFF.

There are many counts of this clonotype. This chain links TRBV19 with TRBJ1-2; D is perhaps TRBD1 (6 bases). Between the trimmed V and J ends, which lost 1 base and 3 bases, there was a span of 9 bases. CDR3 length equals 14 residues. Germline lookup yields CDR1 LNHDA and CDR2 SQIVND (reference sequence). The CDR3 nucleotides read TGTGCCAGTAGTATAGTGGCAGGGGACTATGGCTACACCTTC. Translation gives CASSIVAGDYGYTF.

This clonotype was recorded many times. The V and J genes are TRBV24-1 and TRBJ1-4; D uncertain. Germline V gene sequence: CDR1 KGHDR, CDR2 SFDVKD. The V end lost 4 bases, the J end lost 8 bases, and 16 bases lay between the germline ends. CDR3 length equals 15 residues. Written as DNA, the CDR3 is TGTGCCACCAGTGAACCGGACGGTTTTGGGGAAAAACTGTTTTTT. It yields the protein CATSEPDGFGEKLFF.